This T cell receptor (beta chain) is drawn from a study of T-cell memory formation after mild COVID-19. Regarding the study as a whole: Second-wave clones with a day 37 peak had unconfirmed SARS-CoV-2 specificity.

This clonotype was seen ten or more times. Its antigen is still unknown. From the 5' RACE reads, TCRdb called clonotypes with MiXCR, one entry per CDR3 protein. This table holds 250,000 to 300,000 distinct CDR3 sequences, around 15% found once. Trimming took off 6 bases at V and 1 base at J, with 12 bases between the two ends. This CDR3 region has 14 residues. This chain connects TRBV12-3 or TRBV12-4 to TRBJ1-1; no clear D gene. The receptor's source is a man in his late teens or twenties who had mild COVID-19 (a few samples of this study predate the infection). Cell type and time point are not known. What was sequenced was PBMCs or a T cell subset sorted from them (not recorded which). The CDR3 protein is CASRVSGSNTEAFF. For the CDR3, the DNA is TGTGCCAGCAGGGTGTCGGGATCGAACACTGAAGCTTTCTTT.